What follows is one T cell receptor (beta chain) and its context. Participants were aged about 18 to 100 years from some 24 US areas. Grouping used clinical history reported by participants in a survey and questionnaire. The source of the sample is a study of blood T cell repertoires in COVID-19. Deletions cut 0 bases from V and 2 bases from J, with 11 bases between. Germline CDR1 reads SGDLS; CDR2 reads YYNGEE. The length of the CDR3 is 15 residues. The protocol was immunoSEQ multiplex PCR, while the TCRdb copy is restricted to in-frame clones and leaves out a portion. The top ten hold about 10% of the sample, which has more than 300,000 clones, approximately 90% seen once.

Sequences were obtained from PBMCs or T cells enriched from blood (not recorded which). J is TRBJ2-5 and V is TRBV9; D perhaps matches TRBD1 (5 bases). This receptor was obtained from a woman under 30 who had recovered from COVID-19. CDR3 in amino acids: CASSVGQRIQETQYF. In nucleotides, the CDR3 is TGTGCCAGCAGCGTAGGACAGCGCATACAAGAGACCCAGTACTTC. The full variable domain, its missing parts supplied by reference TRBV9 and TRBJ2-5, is DSGVTQTPKHLITATGQRVTLRCSPRSGDLSVYWYQQSLDQGLQFLIQYYNGEERAKGNILERFSAQQFPDLHSELNLSSLELGDSALYFCASSVGQRIQETQYFGPGTRLLVL.